These 22 T cell receptor beta chains were all obtained from the same sample, sequenced in a study of OX40 agonist ivuxolimab in advanced cancers. Repertoires were generated with immunoSEQ multiplex PCR, while TCRdb's copy carries only in-frame clones and drops some. The profile shows about 50,000 clones, around 88% of them singletons. Sequenced here: CD4+ or CD8+ T cells sorted from blood, sampled in a trial of the OX40 agonist ivuxolimab. All receptors derive from an adult with an advanced solid tumor such as melanoma, head and neck, liver or kidney cancer.

The chain recombines TRBV7-3 with TRBJ2-1, with 10 bases fitting TRBD2. The CDR3 extends over 15 amino acids. CDR1 and CDR2 (germline): SGHTA, FQGTGA. J lost 8 bases, V lost 4 bases, and 8 bases had no gene match. This CDR3 is CASSSQAGGLDEQFF. The CDR3 bases are TGTGCCAGCAGCTCACAAGCGGGAGGGTTAGATGAGCAGTTCTTC.

V is TRBV4-1 and J is TRBJ1-5; D remains unclear. Trimming removed 0 bases at V and 4 bases at J, with 4 bases between. CDR3 length: 13 residues. CDR1 and CDR2 (germline): MGHRA, YSYEKL. CDR3 sequence: CASSQDFNQPQHF. CDR3 coding DNA: TGCGCCAGCAGCCAAGACTTTAATCAGCCCCAGCATTTT.

The V and J genes are TRBV10-2 and TRBJ2-1; weak D call: TRBD1 (6 bases). The germline gives CDR1 WSHSY, CDR2 SAAADI. Trimming stripped 6 bases from V and 0 bases from J, with 9 bases between. The CDR3 spans 14 residues. The CDR3 DNA sequence: TGCGCCAGCAGACGACAGGACTCCTACAATGAGCAGTTCTTC. As protein: CASRRQDSYNEQFF.

V and J are TRBV7-3 and TRBJ2-7, with 8 bases lining up with TRBD2. CDR1 is SGHTA and CDR2 is FQGTGA in the germline V gene. The CDR3 loop spans 14 amino acids. J lost 6 bases, V lost 5 bases, and 9 bases had no gene match. The CDR3 DNA sequence: TGTGCCAGCAGCAAGGAGAGCGGGAGTGTCGAGCAGTACTTC. Protein sequence: CASSKESGSVEQYF.

J is TRBJ2-7 and V is TRBV6-5; 10 bases align to TRBD2. The V gene's germline CDR1 is MNHEY and CDR2 SVGAGI. The CDR3 totals 15 residues. Trimming took 3 bases from V and 4 from J; bases not matched to a gene: 6. CDR3: CASSYESGRGYEQYF. CDR3 coding DNA: TGTGCCAGCAGTTATGAGAGCGGGAGGGGGTACGAGCAGTACTTC.

Only one count was recorded for this clone. The V call is TRBV19, the J call TRBJ1-5, with unresolved D. Germline CDR1 is LNHDA and CDR2 is SQIVND (reference sequence). V was trimmed by 4 bases and J by 4 bases, leaving 17 bases between them. The CDR3 runs 16 residues. The CDR3: CASSSGLPGSNQPQHF. The DNA of the CDR3 is TGTGCCAGTAGTAGTGGACTCCCGGGAAGTAATCAGCCCCAGCATTTT. Variable domain in full (rest from reference TRBV19 and TRBJ1-5): DGGITQSPKYLFRKEGQNVTLSCEQNLNHDAMYWYRQDPGQGLRLIYYSQIVNDFQKGDIAEGYSVSREKKESFPLTVTSAQKNPTAFYLCASSSGLPGSNQPQHFGDGTRLSIL.

The rearrangement links TRBV30 to TRBJ2-2, with 11 bases fitting TRBD2. The CDR3 totals 16 residues. Germline CDR1 and CDR2: GTSNPN and SVGIG (reference sequence). V lost 3 bases, J lost 1 base, and 4 bases stayed unmatched. The CDR3 reads CAWRLAGAGNTGELFF. In nucleotides, the CDR3 is TGTGCCTGGAGACTAGCGGGAGCTGGGAACACCGGGGAGCTGTTTTTT. Full variable domain (missing parts from reference TRBV30 and TRBJ2-2): SQTIHQWPATLVQPVGSPLSLECTVEGTSNPNLYWYRQAAGRGLQLLFYSVGIGQISSEVPQNLSASRPQDRQFILSSKKLLLSDSGFYLCAWRLAGAGNTGELFFGEGSRLTVL.

This clone has a single count. The chain uses TRBV4-2 and TRBJ2-3, with 7 bases fitting TRBD2. This CDR3 has 17 amino acids. The germline V gene encodes CDR1 LGHNA and CDR2 YNFKEQ. V shed 0 bases, J shed 3 bases, and the junction held 9 bases outside the gene matches. This CDR3 reads CASSQDGGGSVTDTQYF. The CDR3 DNA follows: TGTGCCAGCAGCCAAGACGGCGGCGGGAGCGTGACAGATACGCAGTATTTT.

The rearrangement uses TRBV19 and TRBJ2-2; 9 nucleotides align to TRBD1. Germline CDR1 LNHDA, CDR2 SQIVND (reference sequence). CDR3 length: 16 amino acids. With 8 bases clipped from V and 7 bases from J, the junction kept 14 bases outside the gene matches. CDR3 sequence: CASVRTGALDGGELFF. The CDR3 DNA reads TGTGCCAGTGTTAGGACAGGGGCTTTGGACGGCGGGGAGCTGTTTTTT. Full variable domain (missing parts from reference TRBV19 and TRBJ2-2): DGGITQSPKYLFRKEGQNVTLSCEQNLNHDAMYWYRQDPGQGLRLIYYSQIVNDFQKGDIAEGYSVSREKKESFPLTVTSAQKNPTAFYLCASVRTGALDGGELFFGEGSRLTVL.

The chain employs TRBV11-1 and TRBJ2-2; D is unresolved. CDR3 length: 14 amino acids. V gave up 2 bases and J gave up 5 bases, with 9 bases separating them. Germline V gene data show CDR1 as SGHAT and CDR2 as FQDESV (reference sequence). In DNA, the CDR3 is TGTGCCAGCAGCTTACTGAAGGGAACCGGGGAGCTGTTTTTT. Amino acids: CASSLLKGTGELFF.

V and J are TRBV7-8 and TRBJ2-7; TRBD1 is a possible D gene (6 bases). V lost 5 bases and J 5 bases, leaving 19 bases between the germline ends. CDR3 length equals 15 residues. The germline V gene encodes CDR1 SGHVS and CDR2 FQNEAQ. CDR3 sequence (DNA): TGTGCCAGCAGCCGTATCACAGGGATCGGGGACGAGCAGTACTTC. The encoded protein is CASSRITGIGDEQYF.

The gene calls are TRBV6-1 and TRBJ1-2, with D unresolved. CDR3 length: 15 amino acids. The ends were cut back, 6 bases at V and 0 bases at J, with 14 bases in the middle. The germline V gene encodes CDR1 MNHNS and CDR2 SASEGT. CDR3 in amino acids: CASSRDPIANYGYTF. The CDR3 region has the DNA TGTGCCAGCAGCCGCGACCCTATAGCTAACTATGGCTACACCTTC.

This chain connects TRBV2 to TRBJ1-1; D is undetermined. Trimming cost V 1 base and J 7 bases, with 4 bases left between them. Germline V gives CDR1 SNHLY, CDR2 FYNNEI. The CDR3 consists of 11 residues. The CDR3 DNA follows: TGTGCCAGCAGTGAAGTGGTTGAAGCTTTCTTT. This codes for CASSEVVEAFF.

The sample holds one count of this clone. The chain combines TRBV5-4 with TRBJ2-6; D is unclear. The germline gives CDR1 SGHNT, CDR2 YYREEE (reference sequence). Trimming cost V 4 bases and J 0 bases, with 11 bases left between them. The CDR3 is 16 amino acids. Here the CDR3 DNA reads TGTGCCAGCAGCATCGGCGTTGGCTCTGGGGCCAACGTCCTGACTTTC. Translating it yields CASSIGVGSGANVLTF.

The gene calls are TRBV7-2 and TRBJ2-1; D is unresolved. CDR1 and CDR2 from the germline V gene are SGHTA and FQGNSA. The CDR3 totals 15 residues. Trimming cost V 1 base and J 0 bases, with 7 bases left between them. In DNA form, the CDR3 reads TGTGCCAGCAGCTTAGTATTTAGCTCCTACAATGAGCAGTTCTTC. It yields the protein CASSLVFSSYNEQFF.

This chain links TRBV5-1 with TRBJ2-5; D is perhaps TRBD2 (6 bases). CDR3 length: 16 amino acids. From germline, CDR1 is SGHRS and CDR2 YFSETQ. V was cut by 0 bases and J by 4 bases, with 16 bases left in between. CDR3 sequence reads: CASSLGRGGGSETQYF. The CDR3 bases are TGCGCCAGCAGCTTGGGCCGGGGAGGAGGATCAGAGACCCAGTACTTC.

The CDR3 is CASSRQTGMTEQFF. As DNA, the CDR3 is TGTGCCAGCAGCCGACAGACCGGGATGACTGAGCAGTTCTTC. The chain uses TRBV25-1 and TRBJ2-1; D possibly uses TRBD1 or TRBD2 (5 bases each). Germline CDR1 reads MGHDK; CDR2 reads SYGVNS. The V end lost 6 bases, the J end lost 9 bases, and 18 bases lay between the germline ends. This CDR3 spans 14 amino acids.

This chain uses TRBV4-1 with TRBJ2-1, with D hard to call. Germline CDR1 and CDR2: MGHRA and YSYEKL. V shed 0 bases and J shed 9 bases, with 6 bases lying between them. The CDR3 covers 12 residues. DNA of the CDR3: TGCGCCAGCAGCCAAGAAATAGGTGAGCAGTTCTTC. Amino acids: CASSQEIGEQFF.

The V gene is TRBV28, the J gene TRBJ2-2; no reliable D call. V was trimmed by 5 bases and J by 5 bases, leaving 12 bases between them. Germline V gene data show CDR1 as MDHEN and CDR2 as SYDVKM. This CDR3 has 14 residues. The CDR3 sequence is CASSPRPRTGELFF. CDR3 in DNA: TGTGCCAGCAGTCCCCGCCCGAGGACCGGGGAGCTGTTTTTT.

The V and J genes are TRBV5-4 and TRBJ2-3; possible D gene TRBD2, 5 bases. The CDR3 covers 14 residues. CDR1 SGHNT and CDR2 YYREEE come from the germline V gene (reference sequence). V lost 0 bases and J lost 5, with 10 bases in between. The chain's CDR3 is CASSLAGLLDTQYF. CDR3 coding DNA: TGTGCCAGCAGCTTGGCTGGACTGTTAGATACGCAGTATTTT. Drawing the rest from reference TRBV5-4 and TRBJ2-3, the complete variable domain is ETGVTQSPTHLIKTRGQQVTLRCSSQSGHNTVSWYQQALGQGPQFIFQYYREEENGRGNFPPRFSGLQFPNYSSELNVNALELDDSALYLCASSLAGLLDTQYFGPGTRLTVL.

The chain links TRBV2 to TRBJ2-7, with TRBD2 as a possible D gene (5 bases). CDR3 length: 13 amino acids. Deletions cut 6 bases from V and 6 bases from J, with 15 bases between. CDR1 is SNHLY, CDR2 FYNNEI, per germline. In DNA, the CDR3 is TGTGCCAGCAGCCTTAGCCCTGGGAGCGAGCAGTACTTC. Protein product: CASSLSPGSEQYF. Full variable domain (outside the CDR3, taken from reference TRBV2 and TRBJ2-7): EPEVTQTPSHQVTQMGQEVILRCVPISNHLYFYWYRQILGQKVEFLVSFYNNEISEKSEIFDDQFSVERPDGSNFTLKIRSTKLEDSAMYFCASSLSPGSEQYFGPGTRLTVT.

This clone was detected only a few times. The V call is TRBV9, the J call TRBJ2-3, with 14 bases lining up with TRBD2. This CDR3 comprises 17 residues. V was clipped by 3 bases and J by 6 bases; unmatched bases: 9. Germline values: CDR1 SGDLS, CDR2 YYNGEE. CDR3 loop: CASSAEGTSGSFDTQYF. The CDR3 DNA reads as TGTGCCAGCAGCGCCGAAGGGACTAGCGGGAGTTTTGATACGCAGTATTTT.